These T cell receptor beta chains were read from a single sample in a study of cytomegalovirus exposure and HLA in healthy donors. Assay used: immunoSEQ multiplex PCR; TCRdb lists only in-frame clones, some missing. Here the sample spans some 180,000 clones, around 85% being singletons. Sequenced material: PBMCs. These receptors were obtained from a woman between 45 and 60 years old in good health and CMV-seronegative. The CDR3 runs from the conserved cysteine through the conserved F or W. A D gene is named only where the DNA matches it firmly. Clone size is stated in some rows and not others, as once, few, many or a class when expanded.

>.|TRBV7-8|TRBJ1-5|.
CASSLRRSGGLNQPQHF
TGTGCCAGCAGCTTAAGAAGGTCGGGGGGACTCAATCAGCCCCAGCATTTT
>.|TRBV10-3|TRBJ2-7|.
CAISETLAATYYEQYF
TGTGCCATCAGTGAAACGTTAGCGGCAACCTACTACGAGCAGTACTTC
>.|TRBV7-2|TRBJ1-3|.
CASSARGRRSGNTIYF
TGTGCCAGCAGCGCCAGGGGCCGCCGCTCTGGAAACACCATATATTTT
>TRBD1|TRBV5-1|TRBJ2-5|.
CASSWTGIQETQYF
TGCGCCAGCAGCTGGACAGGTATTCAAGAGACCCAGTACTTC
>TRBD1|TRBV30|TRBJ2-3|.
CAWSAGTGPLPYF
TGTGCCTGGAGTGCGGGGACAGGCCCTCTTCCGTATTTT
>.|TRBV7-8|TRBJ2-1|few
CASSLVGGEGYNEQFF
TGTGCCAGCAGCTTAGTGGGGGGTGAGGGCTACAATGAGCAGTTCTTC
>.|TRBV28|TRBJ1-3|.
CASSKRGAPISGNTIYF
TGTGCCAGCAGTAAACGGGGGGCGCCCATCTCTGGAAACACCATATATTTT
>TRBD1|TRBV19|TRBJ2-7|.
CASSIGPQGAYEQYF
TGTGCCAGTAGTATAGGCCCACAGGGGGCCTACGAGCAGTACTTC
>TRBD1|TRBV7-3|TRBJ2-3|.
CASSRQGSTDTQYF
TGTGCCAGCAGCCGACAGGGCAGCACAGATACGCAGTATTTT
>.|TRBV7-3|TRBJ2-2|.
CASSTGSVGTGELFF
TGTGCCAGCAGCACCGGGTCGGTCGGCACCGGGGAGCTGTTTTTT
>.|TRBV7-9|TRBJ2-5|.
CASSLRRDQETQYF
TGTGCCAGCAGCTTACGTCGGGACCAAGAGACCCAGTACTTC
>TRBD2|TRBV18|TRBJ2-1|.
CASSPRISGSTNNEQFF
TGTGCCAGCTCACCACGTATTAGCGGGAGTACAAACAATGAGCAGTTCTTC
>.|TRBV6-5|TRBJ2-1|.
CASSYSSSYNEQFF
TGTGCCAGCAGTTACTCGAGCTCCTACAATGAGCAGTTCTTC
>.|TRBV2|TRBJ2-5|.
CASSQQGGTQYF
TGTGCCAGCAGCCAACAGGGTGGGACCCAGTACTTC
>TRBD2|TRBV6-6|TRBJ2-7|.
CASRSGGEGSYEQYF
TGTGCCAGCAGGTCGGGAGGGGAAGGGTCCTACGAGCAGTACTTC
>.|TRBV28|TRBJ2-3|once
CASSLPLGNTDTQYF
TGTGCCAGCAGCTTACCTCTCGGTAACACAGATACGCAGTATTTT
>TRBD2|TRBV5-5|TRBJ2-1|.
CASREAGGPASEQFF
TGTGCCAGCAGAGAGGCGGGAGGGCCGGCTAGTGAGCAGTTCTTC
>TRBD2|TRBV16|TRBJ2-1|.
CASSQSMGRTSGEFF
TGTGCCAGCAGCCAATCAATGGGTCGGACTAGCGGGGAGTTCTTC
>.|TRBV4-2|TRBJ1-1|.
CASSQELLLNTEAFF
TGTGCCAGCAGCCAAGAACTACTTTTGAACACTGAAGCTTTCTTT
>TRBD2|TRBV6-4|TRBJ2-3|.
CASSETSGRGDTQYF
TGTGCCAGCAGTGAAACTAGCGGGAGGGGAGATACGCAGTATTTT
>TRBD1|TRBV4-1|TRBJ1-1|.
CASSRPDRPTEAFF
TGCGCCAGCAGCCGACCGGACAGGCCGACTGAAGCTTTCTTT
>.|TRBV5-1|TRBJ2-7|.
CASSLDGSYEQYF
TGCGCCAGCAGCTTGGATGGCAGTTACGAGCAGTACTTC
>.|TRBV28|TRBJ1-1|.
CASSSSPPGTEAFF
TGTGCCAGCAGTTCGTCACCCCCGGGCACTGAAGCTTTCTTT
>TRBD1|TRBV28|TRBJ1-6|.
CASSRTGDPPPLHF
TGTGCCAGCAGCCGGACAGGGGACCCCCCACCCCTCCACTTT
>.|TRBV7-3|TRBJ1-6|.
CASSLQGNSPLHF
TGTGCCAGCAGCTTGCAGGGTAATTCACCCCTCCACTTT
>.|TRBV27|TRBJ2-7|.
CASSLFGVGDSEQYF
TGTGCCAGCAGTTTATTCGGTGTGGGGGACTCAGAGCAGTACTTC
>.|TRBV27|TRBJ1-1|.
CASLSSINTEAFF
TGTGCCAGCCTTAGTAGTATCAACACTGAAGCTTTCTTT
>.|TRBV7-9|TRBJ1-4|.
CASSPWGDGEKLFF
TGTGCCAGCAGCCCGTGGGGGGACGGTGAAAAACTGTTTTTT
>.|TRBV6-5|TRBJ2-7|.
CASTGPDRNLGEQYF
TGTGCCAGCACCGGTCCAGACAGGAATTTGGGGGAGCAGTACTTC
>.|TRBV9|TRBJ1-6|.
CASSVEQNSPLHF
TGTGCCAGCAGCGTAGAACAGAATTCACCCCTCCACTTT
>.|TRBV7-2|TRBJ2-3|few
CASSSRLGRTDTQYF
TGTGCCAGCAGCTCTCGACTAGGACGGACAGATACGCAGTATTTT
>TRBD1|TRBV7-2|TRBJ1-2|.
CASSPGTANYGYTF
TGTGCCAGCAGCCCGGGGACAGCTAACTATGGCTACACCTTC
>.|TRBV2|TRBJ1-4|.
CASSGINEEDNEKLFF
TGTGCCAGCAGCGGCATAAATGAGGAGGATAATGAAAAACTGTTTTTT
>.|TRBV6-1|TRBJ1-1|.
CASAWGQMNTEAFF
TGTGCCAGCGCTTGGGGGCAGATGAACACTGAAGCTTTCTTT
>.|TRBV11-2|TRBJ2-2|.
CASSLEGSDTGELFF
TGTGCCAGCAGCTTAGAGGGCTCTGACACCGGGGAGCTGTTTTTT
>TRBD1|TRBV9|TRBJ2-7|once
CASSVEGTGGGEQYF
TGTGCCAGCAGCGTAGAGGGGACAGGGGGTGGCGAGCAGTACTTC
>TRBD2|TRBV9|TRBJ2-7|.
CAGSGAGTSGSYEQYF
TGTGCCGGCAGCGGCGCAGGGACTAGCGGATCCTACGAGCAGTACTTC
>.|TRBV1|TRBJ2-2|.
CTSRNSVRTTSRVIGELFF
TGCACCAGCCGCAATTCAGTTAGGACTACCTCGAGGGTTATCGGGGAGCTGTTTTTT
>TRBD2|TRBV27|TRBJ2-7|.
CASSSRTVASGRRYEQYF
TGTGCCAGCAGTTCCCGAACGGTCGCTAGCGGGAGGCGCTACGAGCAGTACTTC
>TRBD1|TRBV6-5|TRBJ1-1|.
CASSYRQGRSEAFF
TGTGCCAGCAGTTATCGACAGGGAAGGAGTGAAGCTTTCTTT
>TRBD1|TRBV4-1|TRBJ2-1|.
CASSPRPGQGAYEQFF
TGCGCCAGCAGCCCCCGACCGGGACAGGGGGCTTATGAGCAGTTCTTC
>.|TRBV27|TRBJ2-7|.
CASSQVGGPYEQYF
TGTGCCAGCAGCCAAGTGGGGGGGCCCTACGAGCAGTACTTC
>TRBD1|TRBV6-1|TRBJ1-2|once
CASSETTGSHYGYTF
TGTGCCAGCAGTGAAACGACAGGGTCCCACTATGGCTACACCTTC
>TRBD2|TRBV28|TRBJ2-5|.
CASTTPSGRQETQYF
TGTGCCAGCACCACCCCCAGCGGGAGGCAAGAGACCCAGTACTTC